A selection of T cell receptor beta chains follows, all from one sample in a study of CD8 T cells in ankylosing spondylitis. TCRdb used MiXCR to reprocess the 5' RACE reads, holding one entry per CDR3 protein. The top ten clones hold less than 7% of a sample with 200,000 to 300,000 distinct CDR3 sequences, about 10% of them seen once. Sequencing input: blood, either unsorted or a sorted T cell fraction (not recorded which). The source is a male donor with ankylosing spondylitis or in good health (not recorded which). CDR3s include the opening cysteine and the closing phenylalanine or tryptophan. A D gene is named only where the DNA matches it firmly. Size is stated for part of the rows, as once, few or many counts, or as a class when the clone is expanded.

clone size: many
D gene: .
V gene: TRBV6-1
J gene: TRBJ2-5
CDR3 DNA: TGTGCCAGCCGGTTGTCCGCTGCGGTCCAAGAGACCCAGTACTTC
CDR3 protein: CASRLSAAVQETQYF

clone size: few
D gene: .
V gene: TRBV30
J gene: TRBJ2-1
CDR3 DNA: TGTGCCTGGAGTCCTGCTTACGGTCCGACCTCCTACAATGAGCAGTTCTTC
CDR3 protein: CAWSPAYGPTSYNEQFF

clone size: many
D gene: .
V gene: TRBV12-3/TRBV12-4
J gene: TRBJ1-3
CDR3 DNA: TGTGCCAGCAGCTACTCTGGAAACACCATATATTTT
CDR3 protein: CASSYSGNTIYF

clone size: .
D gene: TRBD1
V gene: TRBV19
J gene: TRBJ2-2
CDR3 DNA: TGTGCCAGTAGTACCGACAGGGGTGGCACCGGGGAGCTGTTTTTT
CDR3 protein: CASSTDRGGTGELFF

clone size: few
D gene: .
V gene: TRBV12-3/TRBV12-4
J gene: TRBJ2-1
CDR3 DNA: TGTGCCAGCAGTCCCCCCCCGGGAAATGACTACAATGAGCAGTTCTTC
CDR3 protein: CASSPPPGNDYNEQFF

clone size: many
D gene: .
V gene: TRBV12-3/TRBV12-4
J gene: TRBJ1-2
CDR3 DNA: TGTGCCAGCAGTTTGAAAGGGTCCCCTGGCTACACCTTC
CDR3 protein: CASSLKGSPGYTF

clone size: many
D gene: .
V gene: TRBV2
J gene: TRBJ1-5
CDR3 DNA: TGTGCCAGCAGTGAAGCGTCAAATCAGCCCCAGCATTTT
CDR3 protein: CASSEASNQPQHF

clone size: .
D gene: TRBD1
V gene: TRBV15
J gene: TRBJ2-1
CDR3 DNA: TGTGCCACCAGCAGAGGACAGGGTGAGCAGTTCTTC
CDR3 protein: CATSRGQGEQFF

clone size: .
D gene: .
V gene: TRBV6-4
J gene: TRBJ2-2
CDR3 DNA: TGTGCCAGCAGCGACTCGATGGTTCGCGGGCTGAACACCGGGGAGCTGTTTTTT
CDR3 protein: CASSDSMVRGLNTGELFF

clone size: many
D gene: TRBD1
V gene: TRBV25-1
J gene: TRBJ2-7
CDR3 DNA: TGTGCCAGCAGTGAACCGGGACAGGGGGTATACGAGCAGTACTTC
CDR3 protein: CASSEPGQGVYEQYF

clone size: few
D gene: TRBD2
V gene: TRBV6-5
J gene: TRBJ2-7
CDR3 DNA: TGTGCCAGCTGGACTAGCGGCTCCTACGAGCAGTACTTC
CDR3 protein: CASWTSGSYEQYF

clone size: .
D gene: .
V gene: TRBV7-2
J gene: TRBJ2-5
CDR3 DNA: TGTGCCAGCAGCTTAGTATGGGGGGCCCCGGAGACCCAGTACTTC
CDR3 protein: CASSLVWGAPETQYF

clone size: many
D gene: .
V gene: TRBV7-9
J gene: TRBJ2-5
CDR3 DNA: TGTGCCAGCAACGGCCGGCAAGAGACCCAGTACTTC
CDR3 protein: CASNGRQETQYF

clone size: .
D gene: TRBD1
V gene: TRBV24-1
J gene: TRBJ2-1
CDR3 DNA: TGTGCCACCAGTGAATTGGGACAGACCAATGAGCAGTTCTTC
CDR3 protein: CATSELGQTNEQFF

clone size: many
D gene: .
V gene: TRBV6-5
J gene: TRBJ1-1
CDR3 DNA: TGTGCCAGCAGTAACTCCCTAGTCGGAGCTTTCTTT
CDR3 protein: CASSNSLVGAFF

clone size: few
D gene: .
V gene: TRBV6-1
J gene: TRBJ2-1
CDR3 DNA: TGTGCCAGCAGTGAATCCCCTGGGAGGGGGCCCGGTGATGAGCAGTTCTTC
CDR3 protein: CASSESPGRGPGDEQFF

clone size: few
D gene: .
V gene: TRBV6-5
J gene: TRBJ2-5
CDR3 DNA: TGTGCCAGCAGTTACTCGATGGCCAGGGCTGGGGAGACCCAGTACTTC
CDR3 protein: CASSYSMARAGETQYF

clone size: many
D gene: .
V gene: TRBV5-6
J gene: TRBJ1-2
CDR3 DNA: TGTGCCAGCAGCTTGGGTGAGGACCCCTCCTTC
CDR3 protein: CASSLGEDPSF

clone size: many
D gene: TRBD2
V gene: TRBV24-1
J gene: TRBJ2-7
CDR3 DNA: TGTGCCACCATCGCTCCCCAGGAGCGGAGCGGGGTCGAGCAGTACTTC
CDR3 protein: CATIAPQERSGVEQYF

clone size: many
D gene: .
V gene: TRBV20-1
J gene: TRBJ2-5
CDR3 DNA: TGCAGTGCGGGCAGCAACCAAGAGACCCAGTACTTC
CDR3 protein: CSAGSNQETQYF

clone size: few
D gene: TRBD2
V gene: TRBV20-1
J gene: TRBJ2-5
CDR3 DNA: TGCAGTGCTAGAGACCGAGAAGGGACTAGCGGGAGATATGGGGAGACCCAGTACTTC
CDR3 protein: CSARDREGTSGRYGETQYF

clone size: many
D gene: .
V gene: TRBV4-1
J gene: TRBJ1-5
CDR3 DNA: TGCGCCAGCAGCCAAGTCAACAATCAGCCCCAGCATTTT
CDR3 protein: CASSQVNNQPQHF

clone size: many
D gene: .
V gene: TRBV5-1
J gene: TRBJ2-7
CDR3 DNA: TGCGCCAGCAGCTTGGACGGCTCCTACGAGCAGTACTTC
CDR3 protein: CASSLDGSYEQYF

clone size: many
D gene: .
V gene: TRBV5-1
J gene: TRBJ1-6
CDR3 DNA: TGCGCCAGCAGCCACGCGCAGGGTTTAAAGGGGTCACCCCTCCACTTT
CDR3 protein: CASSHAQGLKGSPLHF

clone size: .
D gene: TRBD1
V gene: TRBV5-1
J gene: TRBJ1-1
CDR3 DNA: TGCGCCAGCACCTTGGCAGGGGGGGCTGGGTCCACTGAAGCTTTCTTT
CDR3 protein: CASTLAGGAGSTEAFF